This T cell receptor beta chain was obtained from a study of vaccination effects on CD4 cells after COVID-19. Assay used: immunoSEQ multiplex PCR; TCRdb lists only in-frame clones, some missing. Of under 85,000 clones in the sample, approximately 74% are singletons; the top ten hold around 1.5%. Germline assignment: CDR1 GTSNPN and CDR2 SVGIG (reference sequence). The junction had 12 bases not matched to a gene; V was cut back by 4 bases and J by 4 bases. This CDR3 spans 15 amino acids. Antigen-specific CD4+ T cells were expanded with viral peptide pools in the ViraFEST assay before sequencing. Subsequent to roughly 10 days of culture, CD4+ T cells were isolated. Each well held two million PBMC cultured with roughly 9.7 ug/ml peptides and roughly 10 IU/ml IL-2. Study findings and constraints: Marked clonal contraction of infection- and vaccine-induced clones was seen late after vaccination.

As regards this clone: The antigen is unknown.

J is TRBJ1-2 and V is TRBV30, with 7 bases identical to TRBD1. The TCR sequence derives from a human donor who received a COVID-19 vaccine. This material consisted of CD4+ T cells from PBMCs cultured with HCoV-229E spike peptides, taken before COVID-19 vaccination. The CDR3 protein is CAWTPLQGLSYGYTF. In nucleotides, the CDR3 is TGTGCCTGGACCCCCCTACAGGGGTTGTCCTATGGCTACACCTTC.